A single sample is the source of the 26 T cell receptor beta chains below, sequenced in a study of cytomegalovirus exposure and HLA in healthy donors. PCR involved 60 Vbeta and 13 Jbeta primers. Assay: immunoSEQ multiplex PCR; the TCRdb copy retains only in-frame clones and omits some. The top ten hold 0.69% of the sample, which has around 170,000 clones, 70% to 85% seen once. The material sequenced was PBMCs. These receptors were collected from a woman aged 40 to 50 in good health and CMV-seronegative.

This clone was found a few times. This chain connects TRBV5-5 to TRBJ2-7; D is undetermined. The CDR3 runs 14 residues. CDR1 and CDR2 (germline): SGHKS, YYEKEE (reference sequence). Trimming took 4 bases from V and 0 from J, leaving 11 bases between them. The CDR3 DNA sequence: TGTGCCAGCAGCGTGCGATTCATCTCCTACGAGCAGTACTTC. Its protein product is CASSVRFISYEQYF. The full variable domain, its missing parts supplied by reference TRBV5-5 and TRBJ2-7, is DAGVTQSPTHLIKTRGQQVTLRCSPISGHKSVSWYQQVLGQGPQFIFQYYEKEERGRGNFPDRFSARQFPNYSSELNVNALLLGDSALYLCASSVRFISYEQYFGPGTRLTVT.

The chain combines TRBV5-4 with TRBJ1-1; unclear D gene. CDR3 length: 14 residues. V lost 4 bases and J lost 4, with 14 bases in between. CDR1 SGHNT and CDR2 YYREEE come from the germline V gene (reference sequence). The CDR3 bases are TGTGCCAGCAGCCCTTCGGCCCTAGGCACTGAAGCTTTCTTT. Amino acids: CASSPSALGTEAFF. The full variable domain, completed using reference TRBV5-4 and TRBJ1-1, is ETGVTQSPTHLIKTRGQQVTLRCSSQSGHNTVSWYQQALGQGPQFIFQYYREEENGRGNFPPRFSGLQFPNYSSELNVNALELDDSALYLCASSPSALGTEAFFGQGTRLTVV.

Worth noting for this clone: One end of the junction is discordant with germline, which a read error may explain. This chain joins TRBV7-7 and TRBJ2-5; tentative D call: TRBD1 (6 bases). The CDR3 sequence is 14 residues long. Germline values: CDR1 SSHAT, CDR2 FNYEAQ (reference sequence). The CDR3 DNA reads TGTGCTAGCAGCCAACAGGGCACCCAAGAGACCCAGTACTTC. As protein: CASSQQGTQETQYF.

This sequence joins TRBV21-1 and TRBJ2-7; whether TRBD1, the table's D call, matches the DNA was not checked. TRBV21-1 is a recognized pseudogene. This CDR3 is built from 14 residues. This CDR3 reads CASSTLTGPLSQYF. The CDR3 coding sequence is TGTGCCAGCAGCACCTTGACAGGGCCCCTCTCGCAGTACTTC.

This clone was observed a single time. The chain combines TRBV5-6 with TRBJ2-5; 14 nucleotides line up with TRBD2. With V trimmed by 2 bases and J by 5 bases, 5 bases remained unmatched. Looked up from germline, CDR1 is SGHDT and CDR2 is YYEEEE. The CDR3 is 16 amino acids. CDR3 sequence reads: CASSFIRLAGGETQYF. The CDR3 DNA reads TGTGCCAGCAGCTTTATAAGACTAGCGGGGGGGGAGACCCAGTACTTC.

The chain carries TRBV7-9 and TRBJ1-2, with 7 positions matching TRBD1. CDR3 size: 15 residues. After removal of 4 bases from V and 4 bases from J, the junction contained 9 bases not matched to a gene. Germline CDR1 and CDR2: SEHNR and FQNEAQ (reference sequence). CDR3 bases: TGTGCCAGCAGCTCCGATATTGGACAGGTCTATGGCTACACCTTC. Its protein is CASSSDIGQVYGYTF.

The rearrangement uses TRBV5-4 and TRBJ2-7; 9 nucleotides line up with TRBD1. V was pared by 3 bases and J by 2 bases, with 9 bases of the junction left unmatched. From germline, CDR1 is SGHNT and CDR2 YYREEE (reference sequence). The CDR3 runs 16 residues. The CDR3 spells CASSYPGQGLTYEQYF. DNA of the CDR3: TGTGCCAGCAGCTACCCGGGACAGGGACTTACCTACGAGCAGTACTTC.

The J gene is TRBJ1-1, the V gene TRBV27; D perhaps matches TRBD1 (6 bases). The CDR3 has 13 residues. Trimming pared 5 bases from V and 5 bases from J, leaving 12 bases between. Germline V gene data show CDR1 as MNHEY and CDR2 as SMNVEV (reference sequence). The CDR3 coding sequence is TGTGCCAGCAGTGGGGGCTTCGGGACTGAAGCTTTCTTT. Translated: CASSGGFGTEAFF.

This chain uses TRBV30 with TRBJ1-1; D gene unclear. This CDR3 contains 14 residues. Between the trimmed V and J ends, which lost 3 bases and 4 bases, there was a span of 15 bases. Per germline, CDR1 GTSNPN and CDR2 SVGIG (reference sequence). Here the CDR3 reads CAWSLRRRVTEAFF. As DNA, the CDR3 is TGTGCCTGGAGCTTAAGGAGACGGGTCACTGAAGCTTTCTTT.

The V call is TRBV6-1, the J call TRBJ2-1; maybe TRBD2 (6 bases). The CDR3 runs to 15 residues. V lost 6 bases and J 3 bases, leaving 15 bases between the germline ends. Germline assignment: CDR1 MNHNS and CDR2 SASEGT. The CDR3 coding sequence is TGTGCCAGCAGGGGACTCACTTCAGGCTACAATGAGCAGTTCTTC. Translating it yields CASRGLTSGYNEQFF.

The chain employs TRBV2 and TRBJ2-5; 13 bases match TRBD2. The CDR3 contains 17 residues. Germline trimming cut 6 bases from V and 5 bases from J; bases unmatched to any gene: 12. Looked up from germline, CDR1 is SNHLY and CDR2 is FYNNEI. CDR3 nucleotide sequence: TGTGCCAGCAGGAAAATAAAACTAGCGGGGGGGCACGAGACCCAGTACTTC. Translation: CASRKIKLAGGHETQYF. Full variable domain (missing parts from reference TRBV2 and TRBJ2-5): EPEVTQTPSHQVTQMGQEVILRCVPISNHLYFYWYRQILGQKVEFLVSFYNNEISEKSEIFDDQFSVERPDGSNFTLKIRSTKLEDSAMYFCASRKIKLAGGHETQYFGPGTRLLVL.

The genes are TRBV7-9 and TRBJ1-4; 8 bases map to TRBD1. The CDR3 loop spans 14 amino acids. Trimming removed 4 bases from V and 4 bases from J; junction bases left unmatched: 2. Germline V lookup: CDR1 SEHNR, CDR2 FQNEAQ (reference sequence). In DNA form, the CDR3 reads TGTGCCAGCAGCTCGACAGGGGTTAATGAAAAACTGTTTTTT. Translated: CASSSTGVNEKLFF.

This clone has a single count. This sequence joins TRBV5-1 and TRBJ2-1; perhaps TRBD1 as D (6 bases). CDR3 length equals 15 residues. V was clipped by 1 base and J by 4 bases, with 12 bases between them. CDR1 and CDR2 (germline): SGHRS, YFSETQ. The CDR3 protein is CASSLPGGSYNEQFF. The CDR3 DNA reads as TGCGCCAGCAGCTTGCCTGGGGGCTCTTACAATGAGCAGTTCTTC.

This clone occurred a few times. V is TRBV7-6 and J is TRBJ1-3; D is perhaps TRBD1 (5 bases). Trimming removed 6 bases from V and 4 bases from J, with 19 bases in between. Germline V gives CDR1 SGHVS, CDR2 FNYEAQ. The CDR3 consists of 16 residues. The CDR3 DNA reads TGTGCCAGCAGATCTAGACTTAGGGGCGCAGGAAACACCATATATTTT. Protein sequence: CASRSRLRGAGNTIYF.

The gene calls are TRBV5-5 and TRBJ2-1, with D maybe TRBD1 (6 bases). V was shortened by 2 bases and J by 12 bases, with 18 bases between the two germline ends. The length of the CDR3 is 14 residues. Germline V gene lookup returns CDR1 SGHKS and CDR2 YYEKEE (reference sequence). The CDR3 here is CASSLTGIVAWQFF. The CDR3 coding sequence is TGTGCCAGCAGCTTAACAGGGATCGTAGCCTGGCAGTTCTTC.

V usage is TRBV2 and J usage is TRBJ2-7; perhaps TRBD2 as D (5 bases). V was cut by 6 bases and J by 1 base, with 10 bases left in between. Germline lookup yields CDR1 SNHLY and CDR2 FYNNEI. The CDR3 extends over 13 amino acids. The CDR3 here is CASRAGLSYEQYF. In DNA form, the CDR3 reads TGTGCCAGCAGGGCGGGTCTTTCCTACGAGCAGTACTTC.

This clone was seen a single time. Other DNA sequences in the sample encode the same CDR3. The chain carries TRBV5-1 and TRBJ1-2, with 8 bases aligning to TRBD1. Germline values: CDR1 SGHRS, CDR2 YFSETQ. The CDR3 contains 14 residues. J lost 7 bases, V lost 0 bases, and 5 bases had no gene match. The CDR3: CASSLAGTGGGYTF. The CDR3 DNA is TGCGCCAGCAGCTTGGCCGGGACAGGCGGTGGCTACACCTTC.

This chain links TRBV2 with TRBJ2-1; D gene uncertain. The germline gives CDR1 SNHLY, CDR2 FYNNEI. This CDR3 has 15 amino acids. Trimming took off 4 bases at V and 0 bases at J, with 10 bases between the two ends. DNA for the CDR3: TGTGCCAGCAGTGGTACCCTAAGCTCCTACAATGAGCAGTTCTTC. Translation: CASSGTLSSYNEQFF.

As concerns this clone: Different DNA sequences within this sample yield the same CDR3. The chain links TRBV19 to TRBJ1-2; no reliable D call. V gave up 3 bases and J gave up 0 bases, with 8 bases separating them. The CDR3 consists of 14 residues. Germline CDR1 and CDR2: LNHDA and SQIVND (reference sequence). CDR3 in DNA: TGTGCCAGTAGTATCGGCGGGGCTAACTATGGCTACACCTTC. Translation gives CASSIGGANYGYTF.

V is TRBV27 and J is TRBJ2-7, with TRBD2 matching over 8 bases. The CDR3 has 15 residues. The V gene's germline CDR1 is MNHEY and CDR2 SMNVEV (reference sequence). After removal of 8 bases from V and 7 bases from J, the junction contained 16 bases not matched to a gene. CDR3 sequence: CASAPGTSPGREQYF. CDR3 bases: TGTGCCAGCGCCCCGGGGACTAGTCCCGGCAGGGAGCAGTACTTC.

The chain joins TRBV5-1 to TRBJ2-7, with 9 nucleotides matching TRBD2. CDR1 SGHRS and CDR2 YFSETQ come from the germline V gene. The length of the CDR3 is 15 residues. The V gene end was trimmed by 3 bases and the J gene end by 2 bases; junction bases not matched to a gene: 6. CDR3: CASSSVAGAAYEQYF. CDR3 bases: TGCGCCAGCAGCTCCGTAGCGGGGGCGGCCTACGAGCAGTACTTC.

This clone was counted at least ten times. This rearrangement joins TRBV5-1 to TRBJ1-1; tentative D call: TRBD1 (6 bases). The CDR3 consists of 16 residues. The V end was cut by 0 bases, the J end by 4 bases, with 16 bases between. Germline V lookup: CDR1 SGHRS, CDR2 YFSETQ. Here the CDR3 reads CASSLEGRGVGTEAFF. Here the CDR3 DNA reads TGCGCCAGCAGCTTGGAAGGCAGGGGAGTTGGCACTGAAGCTTTCTTT.

This clone was counted a few times. The rearrangement links TRBV5-1 to TRBJ1-5; possibly TRBD1 for D (5 bases). Germline V gives CDR1 SGHRS, CDR2 YFSETQ. There are 13 residues in the CDR3. The ends were cut back, 0 bases at V and 4 bases at J, with 5 bases in the middle. The CDR3, as DNA: TGCGCCAGCAGCTTGGGACAGAATCAGCCCCAGCATTTT. It specifies CASSLGQNQPQHF.

J is TRBJ1-1 and V is TRBV7-9; a weak D match, TRBD1 (5 bases). CDR3 length equals 13 residues. Germline CDR1 reads SEHNR; CDR2 reads FQNEAQ (reference sequence). Trimming took off 5 bases at V and 3 bases at J, with 10 bases between the two ends. The CDR3 coding sequence is TGTGCCAGCAGCATACCGGGGGACACTGAAGCTTTCTTT. Translation gives CASSIPGDTEAFF.

The chain couples TRBV9 to TRBJ2-5; TRBD2 aligns across 10 bases. Germline V gene data show CDR1 as SGDLS and CDR2 as YYNGEE. The CDR3 has 16 amino acids. V lost 2 bases, J lost 4 bases, and 8 bases stayed unmatched. CDR3 region: CASSVASGSLGETQYF. In nucleotides, the CDR3 is TGTGCCAGCAGCGTCGCTAGCGGGAGTTTGGGAGAGACCCAGTACTTC.

This chain joins TRBV2 and TRBJ1-2, with 8 bases aligning to TRBD1. Germline CDR1 and CDR2: SNHLY and FYNNEI. The CDR3 is 16 residues long. With V trimmed by 7 bases and J by 2 bases, 12 bases remained unmatched. The CDR3 sequence: CASTSTGETGNYGYTF. DNA of the CDR3: TGTGCCAGCACCTCGACAGGGGAAACGGGGAACTATGGCTACACCTTC.